This T cell receptor (beta chain) was found in a study of human T cells and chemical hapten exposure (dated by TCRdb to about 2021). With respect to the entire study: For sensitization, 2% DPC in acetone was applied to an approximately 2 cm by approximately 2 cm area of upper inner arm skin. Weekly therapeutic DPC doses were additionally applied to the scalp of patients throughout the approximately 25-week study period. Most of the patients in the cohort were female, and the cohort covered alopecia areata with under or over 50% scalp involvement, alopecia totalis and alopecia universalis. Patch testing was performed on the upper back with Finn chambers containing 0.01% DPC, and the patch tests were scored after 6 days according to International Contact Dermatitis Research Group standards. The study tracked peripheral blood TCR repertoire changes in vivo during primary and secondary sensitization to the hapten diphenylcyclopropenone (DPC) in alopecia patients. The libraries were sequenced as a pool, and the TCR yield per sample differed mostly because of small variations in library volumes within the pool. Patient blood was sampled pre-sensitization (week 0) and at 2, 6 and about 24 weeks after DPC sensitization. For TCR sequencing, blood came from 25 to 35 alopecia patients at anywhere from one to four time points (pre-sensitization, 2, 6 and 24 weeks).

This clonotype has only one observation. Its antigen has not been determined. A much larger clone differs by one base, so this may be a read error. This sample's time point label indicates: patch test 2, 6 weeks after DPC sensitization. What the treatment or condition label conveys for this sample: therapeutic diphenylcyclopropenone sensitization with weekly scalp DPC. At each patch-test visit, blood was drawn before the patch test was applied. Patients were considered eligible if aged 18 to 70, diagnosed with alopecia and deemed suitable for DPC therapy, and patients were excluded if pregnant. Total RNA was isolated from unfractionated whole blood collected in Tempus Blood RNA tubes. Overall results and qualifications from the work: Alopecia, a presumed autoimmune disease, was present in all patients, so the immune response of the patients might differ from that of healthy individuals. Patch test score correlated positively with the number of PT1 expanded TCRs, reaching significance at thresholds 8, 16 and 32 but not at 4. Compared with pre-sensitization or healthy control sets, expanded TCRs formed significantly more large CDR3 similarity clusters, which is consistent with antigen-driven responses. After repeated subsampling, changes were observed in the strength of the expansion versus patch-test correlation and in the threshold at which the correlation became significant. DPC sensitization did not change the number of TCRs with a frequency above 1 in 1000, and there was no evidence of changes in global repertoire structure.

Libraries were prepared through RACE. The listed sequencing device is NextSeq 500. During library preparation, unique molecular identifiers were attached to individual cDNA molecules so that TCRs could be counted quantitatively and reproducibly. Both TCR alpha and TCR beta chains were sequenced from each blood RNA sample. Per the authors' processing: A median of approximately 100,000 TCRs per sample was observed, with a range of roughly 20,000 to 750,000. The Decombinator software suite was used to annotate V, J and CDR3 in the TCR reads. For PS versus PT1 abundance plots, all samples were subsampled to the same number of TCRs (28,000). Expanded TCRs were defined as absent before sensitization and observed at least eight times at the 2-week time point. TCRdb's own reprocessing of the public reads used fastp at Q25 and MiXCR and kept productive beta chains. Rows are unified per CDR3 protein, each entry keeping the most common DNA and genes. For this entry, the V and J calls and clone size follow TCRdb and not the study's own pipeline. Present in this sample are about 84,000 distinct CDR3 sequences, about 10% of which were seen just once. The ten top clones hold less than 6.5% of the sample.

The CDR3 starts with the cysteine, ends with the phenylalanine, and has 14 residues. The entry retains the CDR3 DNA only, 42 bases that are in frame from base 1. CDR1 and CDR2, per the germline V gene, are SQVTM and ANQGSEA. The input for sequencing was whole blood, taken in connection with sensitization to the hapten diphenylcyclopropenone (DPC). The rearranged segments are TRBV29-1 and TRBJ2-1; no D gene call is confident. The source of this sequence is a woman aged 45 to 65 with alopecia areata. Some clones in this sample may be carry-over from other donors' samples. The CDR3: CSVEPRVGSNEQLF. The DNA reads as follows: TGCAGCGTTGAGCCACGCGTCGGGTCCAATGAGCAGCTCTTC.